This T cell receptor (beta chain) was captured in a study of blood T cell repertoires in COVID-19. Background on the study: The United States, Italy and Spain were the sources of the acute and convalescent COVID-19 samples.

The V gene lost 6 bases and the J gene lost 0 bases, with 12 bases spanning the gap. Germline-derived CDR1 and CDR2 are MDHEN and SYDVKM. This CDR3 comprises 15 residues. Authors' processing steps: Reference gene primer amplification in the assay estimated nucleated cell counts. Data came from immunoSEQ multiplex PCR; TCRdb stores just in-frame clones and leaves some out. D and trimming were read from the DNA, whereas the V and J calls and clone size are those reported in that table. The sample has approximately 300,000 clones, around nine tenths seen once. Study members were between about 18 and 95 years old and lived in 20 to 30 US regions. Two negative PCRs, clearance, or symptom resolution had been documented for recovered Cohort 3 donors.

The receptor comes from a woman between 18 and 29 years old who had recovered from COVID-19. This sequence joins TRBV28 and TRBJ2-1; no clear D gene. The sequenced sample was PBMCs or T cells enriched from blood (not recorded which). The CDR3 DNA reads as TGTGCCAGCAGAGTCATCACGAGCTCCTACAATGAGCAGTTCTTC. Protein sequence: CASRVITSSYNEQFF.